This TCR beta chain is drawn from a study of cytotoxic CD8 clonotypes in ibrutinib-treated CLL. Looking at the study overall: About 24 partial and 2 complete responses; at median roughly 70 months, approximately 14 remitted, roughly 12 progressed.

The CDR3 covers 14 residues. The germline V and J ends were trimmed by 1 base and 0 bases, with 10 bases remaining between them. Germline CDR1 and CDR2: GTSNPN and SVGIG (reference sequence). This table comes from immunoSEQ multiplex PCR, and its TCRdb copy is limited to in-frame clones, with some not included. The repertoire includes 130,000 to 150,000 clones, 79% of them detected once, and roughly 12% sits in the top ten. Around 2.2 micrograms of genomic DNA, which was extracted from cryopreserved PBMCs, served as the material used for the TCR beta libraries. Findings and caveats of the study: Relative to age-matched healthy donors, clonality at baseline was higher, and it tracked circulating CD8+ T-cell counts. Clonotypes that were public were uncommon, and they contracted or stayed stable on treatment.

As concerns this clone: The antigen is not known.

Here the sequenced sample was PBMCs, taken after 12 months of ibrutinib treatment. The sequence was obtained from a human donor with chronic lymphocytic leukemia. The V and J genes are TRBV30 and TRBJ2-7; D unresolved. This CDR3 reads CAWSDGSSSYEQYF. The CDR3 DNA is TGTGCCTGGAGTGACGGGTCAAGCTCCTACGAGCAGTACTTC.